The present entry profiles one T cell receptor beta chain with its context. This sample includes further DNA sequences coding for the same CDR3. Original handling: Reference gene primer amplification yielded estimated nucleated cell counts. The assay was immunoSEQ multiplex PCR, and TCRdb's table has in-frame clones only and misses some. Clone size and the V and J calls come from that table; the DNA yielded D and trimming. Among hundreds of thousands of clones listed, approximately 81% were seen once. This entry comes from a study of blood T cell repertoires in COVID-19. As for the study in general: The origin of the acute and convalescent COVID-19 samples was the United States, Italy and Spain. The analysed material was cDNA or gDNA that came from T cells, B-cell-depleted T cells, or PBMCs.

Trimming removed 3 bases at V and 0 bases at J, with 9 bases between. CDR1 is MNHEY, CDR2 SVGAGI, per germline. This CDR3 contains 15 residues. The specimen sequenced was peripheral blood. This receptor was identified in an elderly woman with active or convalescent COVID-19. The chain is built from TRBV6-5 and TRBJ1-3; D not resolved. The CDR3 sequence is CASSYSGSSGNTIYF. The DNA of the CDR3 is TGTGCCAGCAGTTATTCCGGGAGCTCTGGAAACACCATATATTTT.